These 20 T cell receptor beta chains were all obtained from the same sample, sequenced in a study of CD8+ T cells in alopecia areata (dated 2018 in TCRdb). Explained via the paper, the time point label denotes: mouse skin at time of skin grafting. The method was the immunoSEQ multiplex PCR assay. For TCR sequencing, RNA was extracted from every sample and reverse transcribed into cDNA to serve as template. TCRdb stores this immuneACCESS table with in-frame sequences only. Part of the clones is absent; in the studies checked, under half of the shortfall reflects unresolved V genes, and no reason is known for the rest. In this sample the table shows around 1,800 clones, and no singletons are among them. Less than 15% of the sample is held by the ten biggest clonotypes. The source was skin, collected at week 0. These receptor sequences come from a C3H/HeJ mouse with alopecia areata. Regarding MHC type, mice of this strain are H2-k.

This clone is deemed medium-sized (0.01 to 0.1%). All gene names here are mouse names. Sequencing ends 4 residues short of the CDR3 end; the germline J gene provides the rest. The chain joins TRBV13-1 to TRBJ2-1, with D perhaps matching TRBD1 (6 bases). The V and J ends lost 2 bases and 3 bases respectively, with 9 bases between them. Germline CDR1 reads NSHNY; CDR2 reads SYGAGN. The CDR3 is 14 amino acids. The CDR3 DNA, read in part, is TGTGCCAGCAGTGACGGGACAATCTATGCT. Residues: CASSDGTIYA. The whole CDR3 protein is CASSDGTIYAEQFF.

This clone is classed as medium-sized. Germline and genes here are mouse. The sequence runs out 4 residues before the end of the CDR3; the remainder is reconstructed from the germline J gene. The chain joins TRBV13-1 to TRBJ1-1, with D tentatively TRBD1 (6 bases). This CDR3 spans 11 amino acids. Germline V gene lookup returns CDR1 NSHNY and CDR2 SYGAGN. The DNA read from the CDR3 is TGTGCCAGGGACTGGGGGCGA. Protein: CARDWGR. The whole CDR3 protein is CARDWGREVFF.

Within the sample, this clone is medium-sized. Mouse gene names and germline throughout. The DNA ends 4 residues before the CDR3 does, and the rest of the CDR3 is filled in from the germline J gene. V is TRBV13-1 and J is TRBJ2-1; 8 nucleotides agree with TRBD2. V shed 0 bases, J shed 3 bases, and the junction held 2 bases outside the gene matches. In germline, CDR1 is NSHNY, CDR2 SYGAGN. The CDR3 loop spans 15 amino acids. The CDR3 bases that were read are TGTGCCAGCAGTGATGCTGGGGGGCCCTATGCT. Its translation is CASSDAGGPYA. The CDR3 as a whole reads CASSDAGGPYAEQFF.

This clone is termed medium-sized. Gene names follow the mouse nomenclature. The CDR3 end is not reached by the read, which stops 4 residues before it; the germline J gene fills it in. The rearrangement uses TRBV1 and TRBJ2-7; weak D call: TRBD1 (5 bases). The germline gives CDR1 NSQYPW, CDR2 LRSPGD (reference sequence). The CDR3 totals 13 residues. The ends were cut back, 1 base at V and 3 bases at J, with 7 bases in the middle. CDR3 residues: CTCSAVDNYEQYF. The sequenced CDR3 bases are TGCACCTGCAGTGCAGTGGACAACTAT.

At least ten counts were recorded for this clone. Gene names and germline refer to mouse. This chain's CDR3 is CASGWDSQDTQYF. CDR3 DNA, as far as it was read: TGTGCCAGCGGTTGGGACAGCCAAGAC. The chain has TRBV13-2 and TRBJ2-5; the match to TRBD1 covers 7 bases. The read stops 4 residues short of the end of the CDR3; the missing end is completed from the germline J gene. Germline V lookup: CDR1 NNHNN, CDR2 SYGAGS (reference sequence). This CDR3 region has 13 residues. V shed 4 bases, J shed 2 bases, and the junction held 1 base outside the gene matches.

This clone is medium-sized in the sample. Germline and genes: mouse. The read comes to an end 4 residues before the CDR3 does, leaving the germline J gene to fill in the end. The chain links TRBV14 to TRBJ2-3, with TRBD1 matching over 10 bases. The germline CDR1 and CDR2 sequences are SGHDT and FRDEAV. CDR3 size: 16 residues. The V gene end was trimmed by 4 bases and the J gene end by 2 bases; junction bases not matched to a gene: 7. CDR3 sequence: CASSPLDRGAAETLYF. CDR3 DNA, as far as it was read: TGTGCCAGCAGTCCCCTGGACAGGGGGGCTGCAGAA.

By sample fraction, this clone is medium-sized. Genes and germline are mouse. The CDR3 extends 4 residues past the end of the read, so its final part is completed from the germline J gene. This chain connects TRBV5 to TRBJ1-1, with TRBD1 as a possible D gene (5 bases). This CDR3 comprises 14 residues. In germline, CDR1 is LGHNA, CDR2 YNLKQL (reference sequence). V was trimmed by 4 bases and J by 4 bases, leaving 13 bases between them. Partial CDR3 DNA: TGTGCCAGCAGCCCCCCAGGGTGGTTCACA. Encoded protein: CASSPPGWFT. The entire CDR3 protein reads CASSPPGWFTEVFF.

In its sample, this clone was seen many times. Gene names and germline match the mouse. The sequence runs out 4 residues before the end of the CDR3; the remainder is reconstructed from the germline J gene. This chain connects TRBV31 to TRBJ1-1; D possibly corresponds to TRBD1 (5 bases). The CDR3 loop spans 12 amino acids. CDR1 is GKSSPN and CDR2 is SITVG in the germline V gene. This chain's CDR3 is CAWSLRQTEVFF. CDR3 DNA, as far as it was read: TGTGCCTGGAGTCTACGACAGACA. The full variable domain, in which reference TRBV31 and TRBJ1-1 provide the parts outside the CDR3, is AQTIHQWPVAEIKAVGSPLSLGCTIKGKSSPNLYWYWQATGGTLQQLFYSITVGQVESVVQLNLSASRPKDDQFILSTEKLLLSHSGFYLCAWSLRQTEVFFGKGTRLTVV.

This clone was seen ten or more times. The genes and germline here are from mouse. The read gets to within 4 residues of the CDR3 end, and the germline J gene fills in the rest. V is TRBV13-3 and J is TRBJ2-1; TRBD2 agrees at 8 bases. The V and J ends lost 5 bases and 3 bases, in that order; junction bases with no gene match: 4. CDR1 and CDR2 from the germline V gene are NNHDY and SYVADS. The length of the CDR3 is 14 residues. CDR3 loop: CASSPWGVYAEQFF. The CDR3 DNA, read in part, is TGTGCCAGCAGCCCCTGGGGGGTCTATGCT.

This clone was detected many times. Germline and genes: mouse. The CDR3 goes on 4 residues after the read ends, and that part is filled in from the germline J gene. This chain connects TRBV13-1 to TRBJ2-2, with a tentative D call TRBD1 (5 bases). In germline, CDR1 is NSHNY, CDR2 SYGAGN. V dropped 3 bases and J dropped 0 bases, with 9 bases sitting between them. CDR3 size: 15 residues. The DNA read from the CDR3 is TGTGCCAGCAGTGGAGCAGGGTCAAACACCGGG. It encodes CASSGAGSNTG. The full CDR3 protein reads CASSGAGSNTGQLYF.

This clone ranks as medium-sized. Gene names are mouse gene names. The read finishes 4 residues shy of the CDR3 end, and the germline J gene is used to complete it. This chain uses TRBV5 with TRBJ2-5; tentative D call: TRBD1 (5 bases). The CDR3 sequence is 15 residues long. V lost 0 bases and J lost 2, with 9 bases in between. Looked up from germline, CDR1 is LGHNA and CDR2 is YNLKQL (reference sequence). Here the CDR3 reads CASSQDPRAQDTQYF. The CDR3 DNA, read in part, is TGTGCCAGCAGCCAAGATCCCAGGGCCCAAGAC.

This clone is medium-sized in the sample. These gene names are mouse names. The DNA ends 3 residues before the CDR3 does, and the rest of the CDR3 is filled in from the germline J gene. V usage is TRBV19 and J usage is TRBJ1-6; 9 bases line up with TRBD1. TRBJ1-6 qualifies as an ORF whose function is uncertain. V was pared by 5 bases and J by 6 bases, with 3 bases of the junction left unmatched. Germline CDR1 is FNHDT and CDR2 is SITEND (reference sequence). This CDR3 comprises 14 residues. Partial CDR3 DNA: TGTGCCAGCAGCCGGGACAGGGCTAATTCGCCC. Translation gives CASSRDRANSP. The entire CDR3 sequence reads CASSRDRANSPLYF.

Worth noting for this clone: The gene symbols are mouse symbols. The read terminates 4 residues ahead of where the CDR3 ends, so the germline J gene completes it. The chain joins TRBV4 to TRBJ2-5; no firm D call. This CDR3 is built from 12 residues. V was clipped by 6 bases and J by 0 bases, with 4 bases between them. Germline-derived CDR1 and CDR2 are LGHDT and YNNKQL (reference sequence). The sequenced CDR3 bases are TGTGCCAGCAGTCTTAACCAAGAC. It encodes CASSLNQD. In full, the CDR3 reads CASSLNQDTQYF.

There are many counts of this clone. Gene names and germline refer to mouse. The read stops 4 residues short of the end of the CDR3; the missing end is completed from the germline J gene. V gene TRBV13-2 combines with J gene TRBJ2-5; no definite D call. Germline CDR1 and CDR2: NNHNN and SYGAGS (reference sequence). The CDR3 is made up of 15 amino acids. With 0 bases removed from V and 0 bases from J, the gap between germline ends came to 8 bases. CDR3 DNA, as far as it was read: TGTGCCAGCGGTGATGCGAGCAGTAACCAAGAC. It specifies CASGDASSNQD. The complete CDR3 protein is CASGDASSNQDTQYF.

This clone came up a few times. Any gene name here is a mouse gene name. CDR3: CASSQAGGSSYEQYF. The CDR3 bases that were read are TGTGCCAGCAGCCAAGCTGGGGGAAGCTCCTAT. This chain connects TRBV2 to TRBJ2-7; 7 bases fit TRBD2. The read gets to within 4 residues of the CDR3 end, and the germline J gene fills in the rest. Looked up from germline, CDR1 is LGHNA and CDR2 is YSYQKL. The V gene end was trimmed by 1 base and the J gene end by 0 bases; junction bases not matched to a gene: 3. The length of the CDR3 is 15 residues.

In this sample, this clone turned up many times. Any gene name here is a mouse gene name. The CDR3 DNA, read in part, is TGTGCCAGCAGCCAAGACAGGGCAAACTCC. Protein product: CASSQDRANS. The complete CDR3 reads CASSQDRANSDYTF. The rearrangement links TRBV2 to TRBJ1-2, with D possibly TRBD1 on 5 matching bases. The sequenced fragment ends 4 residues before the CDR3 boundary, so the rest is inferred from the germline J gene. Trimming pared 0 bases from V and 0 bases from J, leaving 5 bases between. CDR1 is LGHNA, CDR2 YSYQKL, per germline. The CDR3 is 14 residues long.

In its sample, this clone is medium-sized. Here the gene names and germline are mouse. The sequence runs out 4 residues before the end of the CDR3; the remainder is reconstructed from the germline J gene. The chain carries TRBV13-1 and TRBJ2-2; 8 nucleotides agree with TRBD2. Germline lookup yields CDR1 NSHNY and CDR2 SYGAGN. The trim removed 1 base at V and 0 bases at J, leaving 5 bases unmatched. The CDR3 runs to 17 residues. The sequenced CDR3 bases are TGTGCCAGCAGTGATTTTTGGGGGGGTACAAACACCGGG. Translation gives CASSDFWGGTNTG. The CDR3 in full is CASSDFWGGTNTGQLYF.

By share, this clone counts as medium-sized. Germline and genes here are mouse. The CDR3 is cut off 4 residues early in the read; its end comes from the germline J gene. V usage is TRBV19 and J usage is TRBJ1-2, with 9 bases identical to TRBD1. CDR1 and CDR2 from the germline V gene are FNHDT and SITEND (reference sequence). The length of the CDR3 is 14 residues. Trimming at V came to 5 bases and at J to 4 bases, leaving 6 bases not matched to a gene. The chain's CDR3 is CASSRDRVSSDYTF. The CDR3 bases that were read are TGTGCCAGCAGCCGGGACAGGGTTAGCTCC.

In this sample, this clone is large. These gene names are mouse names. The read ends 4 residues before the CDR3 terminus; that terminus is restored from the germline J gene. The chain couples TRBV13-3 to TRBJ2-7; 10 positions match TRBD1. This CDR3 spans 14 amino acids. Germline lookup yields CDR1 NNHDY and CDR2 SYVADS. CDR3: CASSDWDRGYEQYF. The sequenced CDR3 bases are TGTGCCAGCAGTGATTGGGACAGGGGATAT.

Within the sample, this clone is medium-sized (0.01 to 0.1%). Germline and genes: mouse. The read terminates 4 residues ahead of where the CDR3 ends, so the germline J gene completes it. This sample includes further DNA sequences coding for the same CDR3. The chain combines TRBV19 with TRBJ1-2; no firm D call. Germline-derived CDR1 and CDR2 are FNHDT and SITEND (reference sequence). The CDR3 runs to 14 residues. Between the trimmed V and J ends, which lost 0 bases and 0 bases, there was a span of 6 bases. CDR3 sequence reads: CASSIDRTNSDYTF. CDR3 DNA (partial): TGTGCCAGCAGTATAGACAGAACAAACTCC.